This T cell receptor beta chain appears in the sequencing data of a study of CD8 T cells in Susac syndrome. Points from the study as a whole: Individuals included in the TCR sequencing and HLA analysis were acknowledged by the study to be relatively few in number.

Looked up from germline, CDR1 is SSHAT and CDR2 is FNYEAQ (reference sequence). The CDR3 has 17 amino acids. The V segment lost 5 bases and the J segment 5 bases; nucleotides outside the gene matches: 14. Concerning this clonotype itself: Its target is unknown.

An amount of RNA that ranged from roughly 0.45 to 1 ug was reverse transcribed with random hexamers. TCRdb reprocessed the immunoSEQ multiplex PCR reads with MiXCR, giving one entry per CDR3 protein. The sample holds about 77,000 distinct CDR3 sequences, 85% to 95% seen once. This clonotype originated in a human donor with Susac syndrome. Source material: CD4+ T cells from PBMCs. V gene TRBV7-7 combines with J gene TRBJ2-5, with 10 bases fitting TRBD1. The CDR3 bases are TGTGCCAGCAGCCCGAGGCCCTATGACAGGGGGCGGGAGACCCAGTACTTC. Its protein is CASSPRPYDRGRETQYF. The full variable domain, completed using reference TRBV7-7 and TRBJ2-5, is GAGVSQSPRYKVTKRGQDVTLRCDPISSHATLYWYQQALGQGPEFLTYFNYEAQPDKSGLPSDRFSAERPEGSISTLTIQRTEQRDSAMYRCASSPRPYDRGRETQYFGPGTRLLVL.